These 8 T cell receptor beta chains were sequenced from one sample in a study of T cells in localized non-small cell lung cancer. Only in-frame clones appear in the TCRdb table, and some are missing; sequencing was by immunoSEQ multiplex PCR. This repertoire shows more than 70,000 clones, just under 85% found once; its top ten account for over 2.5%. Sample: peripheral blood, taken before any cancer treatment. The receptors were sampled from a man aged 35-69 years with stage I lung adenocarcinoma.

J is TRBJ2-2 and V is TRBV7-9; D is possibly TRBD2 (5 bases). The V gene lost 3 bases and the J gene lost 5 bases, with 16 bases spanning the gap. The germline V gene encodes CDR1 SEHNR and CDR2 FQNEAQ (reference sequence). This CDR3 has 16 amino acids. The CDR3 is CASSFRGNRPTGELFF. CDR3 sequence (DNA): TGTGCCAGCAGCTTCCGAGGGAACCGACCTACCGGGGAGCTGTTTTTT.

In DNA form, the CDR3 reads TGTGCCAGCTCACCAGAAGTGGCGGGGGAGACCCAGTACTTC. Its translation is CASSPEVAGETQYF. The chain links TRBV18 to TRBJ2-5, with a tentative D call TRBD2 (6 bases). CDR1 and CDR2 (germline): KGHSH, LQKENI. The CDR3 contains 14 residues. V was cut by 2 bases and J by 5 bases, with 12 bases left in between. The whole variable domain, remainder taken from reference TRBV18 and TRBJ2-5, is NAGVMQNPRHLVRRRGQEARLRCSPMKGHSHVYWYRQLPEEGLKFMVYLQKENIIDESGMPKERFSAEFPKEGPSILRIQQVVRGDSAAYFCASSPEVAGETQYFGPGTRLLVL.

This clone was seen once. The rearrangement links TRBV30 to TRBJ1-3, with no clear D. Trimming left V 7 bases short and J 0 bases short, with 10 bases between. Per germline, CDR1 GTSNPN and CDR2 SVGIG (reference sequence). The CDR3 contains 13 residues. CDR3 region: CASTQFSGNTIYF. The CDR3 nucleotides are TGTGCCTCCACTCAGTTCTCTGGAAACACCATATATTTT.

The chain couples TRBV5-5 to TRBJ1-2; D not certain. The CDR3 consists of 11 residues. Trimming removed 6 bases at V and 5 bases at J, with 8 bases between. The V gene's germline CDR1 is SGHKS and CDR2 YYEKEE (reference sequence). CDR3 sequence reads: CASTGFYGYTF. CDR3 coding DNA: TGTGCCAGCACCGGTTTTTATGGCTACACCTTC.

This rearrangement joins TRBV14 to TRBJ1-2; no clear D. In germline, CDR1 is SGHDN, CDR2 FVKESK. CDR3 size: 15 residues. The V end lost 1 base, the J end lost 2 bases, and 11 bases lay between the germline ends. CDR3 DNA sequence: TGTGCCAGCAGCCAAGTGGTAGGGTCCAACTATGGCTACACCTTC. Protein sequence: CASSQVVGSNYGYTF.

The CDR3 sequence: CASSLAGTGGFRAFF. The CDR3 DNA is TGTGCCAGCAGCTTAGCGGGGACAGGGGGCTTTCGGGCTTTCTTT. The rearrangement uses TRBV7-9 and TRBJ1-1; 12 positions agree with TRBD1. Germline V gene sequence: CDR1 SEHNR, CDR2 FQNEAQ (reference sequence). CDR3 size: 15 residues. The ends lost 0 bases at V and 11 bases at J; junction bases unmatched: 7.

The CDR3 loop is CASSLRTSGLPQYF. For the CDR3, the DNA is TGTGCCAGTAGTCTCCGGACTAGCGGGCTTCCCCAGTACTTC. The chain couples TRBV19 to TRBJ2-5; 11 nucleotides agree with TRBD2. The V gene end was trimmed by 5 bases and the J gene end by 9 bases; junction bases not matched to a gene: 8. The V gene's germline CDR1 is LNHDA and CDR2 SQIVND (reference sequence). This CDR3 has 14 residues.

This chain uses TRBV18 with TRBJ1-4; TRBD1 agrees at 7 bases. J lost 8 bases, V lost 2 bases, and 2 bases had no gene match. The CDR3 runs to 13 residues. CDR1 and CDR2 from the germline V gene are KGHSH and LQKENI. Written as DNA, the CDR3 is TGTGCCAGCTCACCATCCAGGGGGGAAAAACTGTTTTTT. Translating it yields CASSPSRGEKLFF.